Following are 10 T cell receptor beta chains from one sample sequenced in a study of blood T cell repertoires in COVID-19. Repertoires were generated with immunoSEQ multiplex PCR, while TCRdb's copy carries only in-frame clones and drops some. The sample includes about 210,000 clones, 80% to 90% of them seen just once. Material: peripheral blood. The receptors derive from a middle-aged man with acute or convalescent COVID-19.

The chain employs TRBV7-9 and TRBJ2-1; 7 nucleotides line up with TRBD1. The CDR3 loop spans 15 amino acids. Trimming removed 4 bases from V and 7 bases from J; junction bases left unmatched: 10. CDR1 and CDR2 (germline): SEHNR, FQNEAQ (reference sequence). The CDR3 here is CASSSSGTALNEQFF. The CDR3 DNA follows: TGTGCCAGCAGCTCGTCTGGGACAGCACTTAATGAGCAGTTCTTC.

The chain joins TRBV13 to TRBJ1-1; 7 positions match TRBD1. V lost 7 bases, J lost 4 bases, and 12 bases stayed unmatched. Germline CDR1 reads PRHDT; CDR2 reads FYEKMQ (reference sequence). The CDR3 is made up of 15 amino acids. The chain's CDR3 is CASIPSDRVVTEAFF. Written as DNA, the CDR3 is TGTGCCAGCATCCCATCCGACAGGGTGGTCACTGAAGCTTTCTTT.

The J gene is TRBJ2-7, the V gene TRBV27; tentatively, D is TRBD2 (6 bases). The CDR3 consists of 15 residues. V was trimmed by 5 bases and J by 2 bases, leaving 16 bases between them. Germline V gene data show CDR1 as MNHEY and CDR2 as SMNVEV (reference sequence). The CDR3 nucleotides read TGTGCCAGCAGTCCCGGACTACTTGCCACCTACGAGCAGTACTTC. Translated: CASSPGLLATYEQYF.

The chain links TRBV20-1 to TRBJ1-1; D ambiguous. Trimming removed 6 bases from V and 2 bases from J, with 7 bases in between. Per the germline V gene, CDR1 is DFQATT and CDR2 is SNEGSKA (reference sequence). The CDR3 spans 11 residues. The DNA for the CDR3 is TGCAGTGCGACTATTAACACTGAAGCTTTCTTT. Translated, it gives CSATINTEAFF.

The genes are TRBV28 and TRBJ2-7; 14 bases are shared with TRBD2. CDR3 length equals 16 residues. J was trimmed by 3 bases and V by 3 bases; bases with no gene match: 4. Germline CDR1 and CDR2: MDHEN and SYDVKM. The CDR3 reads CASSFSGTSGSYEQYF. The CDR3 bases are TGTGCCAGCAGTTTCTCCGGGACTAGCGGGAGCTACGAGCAGTACTTC.

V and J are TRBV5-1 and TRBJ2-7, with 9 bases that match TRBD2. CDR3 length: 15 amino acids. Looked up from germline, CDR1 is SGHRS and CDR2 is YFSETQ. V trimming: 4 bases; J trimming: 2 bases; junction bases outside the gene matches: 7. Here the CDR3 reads CASSETSGVAYEQYF. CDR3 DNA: TGCGCCAGCAGCGAGACTAGCGGAGTGGCCTACGAGCAGTACTTC.

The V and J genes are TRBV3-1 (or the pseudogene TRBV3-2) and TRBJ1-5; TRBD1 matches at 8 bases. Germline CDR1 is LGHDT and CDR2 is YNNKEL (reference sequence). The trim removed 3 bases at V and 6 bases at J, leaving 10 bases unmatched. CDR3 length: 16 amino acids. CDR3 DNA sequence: TGTGCCAGCAGCCAGGCGGCAGGGGGCGGAATTCAGCCCCAGCATTTT. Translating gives CASSQAAGGGIQPQHF.

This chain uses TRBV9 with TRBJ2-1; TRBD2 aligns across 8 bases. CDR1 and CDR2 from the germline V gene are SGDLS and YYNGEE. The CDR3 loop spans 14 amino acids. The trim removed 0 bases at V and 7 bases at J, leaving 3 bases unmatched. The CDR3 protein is CASSVVPSGNEQFF. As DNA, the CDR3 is TGTGCCAGCAGCGTAGTTCCTAGCGGGAATGAGCAGTTCTTC.

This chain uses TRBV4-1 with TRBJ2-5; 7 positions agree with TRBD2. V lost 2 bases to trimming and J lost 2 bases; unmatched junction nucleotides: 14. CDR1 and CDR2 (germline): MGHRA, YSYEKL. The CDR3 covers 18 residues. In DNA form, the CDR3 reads TGCGCCAGCAGCCAACCCTTATTGGGGGGGTTCCGTCAAGAGACCCAGTACTTC. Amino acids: CASSQPLLGGFRQETQYF.

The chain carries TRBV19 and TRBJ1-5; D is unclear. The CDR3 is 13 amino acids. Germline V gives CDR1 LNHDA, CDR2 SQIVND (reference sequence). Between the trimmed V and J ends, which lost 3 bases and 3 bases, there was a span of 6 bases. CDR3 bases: TGTGCCAGTAGTATCGGGGACAATCAGCCCCAGCATTTT. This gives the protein CASSIGDNQPQHF. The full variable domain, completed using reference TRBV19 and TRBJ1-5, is DGGITQSPKYLFRKEGQNVTLSCEQNLNHDAMYWYRQDPGQGLRLIYYSQIVNDFQKGDIAEGYSVSREKKESFPLTVTSAQKNPTAFYLCASSIGDNQPQHFGDGTRLSIL.